This T cell receptor beta chain was sequenced during a study of T cells in Graves' hyperthyroidism and ophthalmopathy. The overall study: Peripheral blood collection took place at initial diagnosis, before any treatment. Study outcomes and limitations: Prediction of ophthalmopathy progression came a median 6.5 months pre-onset.

CDR1 SNHLY and CDR2 FYNNEI come from the germline V gene. The CDR3 spans 13 residues. V lost 8 bases and J lost 5, with 15 bases in between. Graves' hyperthyroidism was deemed stable given no ophthalmopathy progression within 18 months. The study excluded patients with uncontrolled infection, other autoimmune disease, pregnancy or lactation. From RNA transcripts, TCR beta CDR3 regions were amplified. Primed by the HTBI set, a first-round RT-PCR was run on the TCR CDR3. Each CDR3 protein gets one entry after TCRdb re-called the multiplex PCR reads with MiXCR. The sample lists about 840,000 distinct CDR3 sequences, roughly 40% occurring once. Remarks on this clonotype: Its specificity is unknown. This may be a read error: a much more frequent sequence differs by one nucleotide.

The sequencing sample was made of blood. The sequence was collected from a man between 18 and 35 years old with Graves' hyperthyroidism. The rearrangement joins TRBV2 to TRBJ1-2, with D possibly matching TRBD1 (6 bases). The CDR3 nucleotides are TGTGCCAGCGGACTGGGGGCTCCATATGGCTACACCTTC. It specifies CASGLGAPYGYTF.